Listed below are T cell receptor beta chains from one sample, sequenced in a study of cytomegalovirus exposure and HLA in healthy donors. Profiled with immunoSEQ multiplex PCR; TCRdb holds only in-frame clones, not every one. The data hold over 120,000 clones, with approximately 82% observed a single time. Sequenced material: PBMCs. These receptors came from a woman aged 55-70 years in good health and CMV-seropositive. CDR3s include the opening cysteine and the closing phenylalanine or tryptophan. The D gene is left open where the match is weak. Rows may omit the clone size; those that give it use once, few, many or a size class.

CASGQGGNYGYTF	TGTGCCAGCGGTCAGGGGGGTAACTATGGCTACACCTTC	TRBD1	TRBJ1-2	TRBV28	-
CASSRRGEDEKLFF	TGTGCCAGCTCGCGACGGGGGGAGGATGAAAAACTGTTTTTT	-	TRBJ1-4	TRBV18	few
CASSVGGYQETQYF	TGTGCCAGCAGTGTAGGGGGATACCAAGAGACCCAGTACTTC	-	TRBJ2-5	TRBV2	-
CASSLYAGGSYEQYF	TGTGCCAGCAGCTTATACGCAGGGGGTTCCTACGAGCAGTACTTC	TRBD1	TRBJ2-7	TRBV7-2	-
CASSHWDRYFSGANVLTF	TGCGCCAGCAGTCACTGGGACAGGTACTTCTCTGGGGCCAACGTCCTGACTTTC	TRBD1	TRBJ2-6	TRBV23-1	-
CASSSRQGNYEQYF	TGTGCCAGCAGCTCTCGACAGGGTAATTACGAGCAGTACTTC	TRBD1	TRBJ2-7	TRBV7-2	-
CASSFVRENYEQYF	TGTGCCAGCAGCTTCGTACGGGAGAACTACGAGCAGTACTTC	-	TRBJ2-7	TRBV7-2	-
CASSSTRLNEKLFF	TGTGCCAGTAGTTCGACACGGCTTAATGAAAAACTGTTTTTT	-	TRBJ1-4	TRBV19	-
CASSFYGGPGEQYF	TGTGCCAGCAGTTTTTACGGGGGGCCAGGGGAGCAGTACTTC	-	TRBJ2-7	TRBV28	-
CASSLASGREAQYF	TGTGCCAGCAGCTTAGCATCCGGTAGGGAGGCCCAGTACTTC	-	TRBJ2-5	TRBV7-8	-
CASSPSAVLYWYEQYF	TGTGCCAGCAGTCCCAGTGCAGTCCTGTATTGGTACGAGCAGTACTTC	-	TRBJ2-7	TRBV27	-
CASSQDRSLAGAFNEQFF	TGCGCCAGCAGCCAAGATCGATCCCTAGCGGGAGCCTTCAATGAGCAGTTCTTC	TRBD2	TRBJ2-1	TRBV4-3	-
CASSQSDSTYGYTF	TGTGCCAGCAGCCAATCGGACAGTACCTATGGCTACACCTTC	-	TRBJ1-2	TRBV16	-